This T cell receptor (beta chain) was documented in a study of shared clonotypes between healthy human individuals. Data came from immunoSEQ multiplex PCR; TCRdb stores just in-frame clones and leaves some out. The profile shows about 1.1 million clones, approximately 80% of them singletons. CDR3 length: 18 amino acids. The germline CDR1 and CDR2 sequences are PRHDT and FYEKMQ (reference sequence). The V end was cut by 6 bases, the J end by 1 base, with 22 bases between. The sequence derives from a man younger than 35 in good health. Some clones in this sample may be carry-over from other donors' samples. The sample taken for sequencing was memory CD4+ T cells from PBMCs. As for subset: CD45RA-negative fraction. V usage is TRBV13 and J usage is TRBJ2-1, with D perhaps given as TRBD1 or TRBD2 (5 bases each). In nucleotides, the CDR3 is TGTGCCAGCAGTTACCCCCCATGGCCGGGACCGTCCTACAATGAGCAGTTCTTC. Its protein product is CASSYPPWPGPSYNEQFF.